This TCR beta chain was identified in a study of T cell repertoires in cytomegalovirus infection. Across the study: An indication of both CMV infection and matching HLA type came from public TCR beta signatures. Study-level findings and limits: CMV carriers with the relevant HLA were identified by cumulative public TCR beta family frequency. CMV-specific TCR beta clonotypes restricted by HLA-C were the ones dominating the ex vivo response.

TCRdb reanalysed the reads using MiXCR and keeps one entry per CDR3 protein. The table includes 400,000 to 550,000 distinct CDR3 sequences, over 9% detected once. The CDR3 totals 15 residues. Germline loops: CDR1 MNHEY, CDR2 SMNVEV (reference sequence). The ends lost 0 bases at V and 7 bases at J; junction bases unmatched: 8. In its sample, this clonotype was seen many times. Its antigen is not identified. Sequenced: PBMCs. This chain connects TRBV27 to TRBJ2-7; 8 bases are a match to TRBD1. The source of this sequence is a human donor in good health (CMV status not recorded). Some clones in this sample may be carry-over from other donors' samples. CDR3: CASSLSGQALWEQYF. The CDR3 bases are TGTGCCAGCAGTTTATCGGGACAGGCCCTTTGGGAGCAGTACTTC.